This TCR beta chain was captured by sequencing in a study of regulatory T cells in long-lasting Graves disease. The time point: newly diagnosed GD, antithyroid drugs for less than 3 months. Making the TCR library involved RNA that had been extracted from PBMCs. J lost 6 bases, V lost 10 bases, and 10 bases had no gene match. Germline V lookup: CDR1 MNHEY, CDR2 SMNVEV (reference sequence). This CDR3 region has 14 residues. Arm-PCR of CDR3 regions and iRepertoire HTBI primers were the basis on which TCR beta libraries were built. TCRdb reanalysed the multiplex PCR reads using MiXCR and keeps one entry per CDR3 protein. The sample yields hundreds of thousands of distinct CDR3 sequences, about 15% seen once. This clonotype has at least ten counts. The sample was also linked to a second study, of T cells in Graves' hyperthyroidism and ophthalmopathy. That work states: Most clonotypes expanded in the thyroid (above 0.001) were also present in blood.

This clonotype was obtained from a man aged 18-30 years with Graves disease. The V gene is TRBV27, the J gene TRBJ2-2, with 8 bases lining up with TRBD1. Material: peripheral blood mononuclear cells (PBMCs), obtained at new diagnosis, from a patient treated with antithyroid drugs. In nucleotides, the CDR3 is TGTGCCACAACGCAGACAGGGGTTGCCGGGGAGCTGTTTTTT. It yields the protein CATTQTGVAGELFF.